The T cell receptor (beta chain) described here comes from a study of blood T cell repertoires in COVID-19. About the research overall: PBMCs, B-cell-depleted T cells, or T cells were the source of the cDNA or gDNA that made up the material.

Adults between about 18 and 95 years of age took part from under 30 US areas. Cohort placement rested on clinical history that participants reported themselves. V lost 0 bases and J 2 bases, leaving 3 bases between the germline ends. From germline, CDR1 is SGHAT and CDR2 FQNNGV. The CDR3 loop spans 13 amino acids. Authors' analysis steps: Amplification of reference gene primers was used by the study to estimate nucleated cell counts. The data were produced by immunoSEQ multiplex PCR, yet TCRdb's version contains in-frame clones alone and is incomplete. V and J calls and clone size are given by that table; D and trimming were obtained from the DNA. The sample records 150,000 to 200,000 clones, approximately 73% being singletons.

Sequencing was performed on PBMCs or T cells enriched from blood (not recorded which). The sequence was collected from a woman in her fifties or sixties with acute COVID-19. V usage is TRBV11-2 and J usage is TRBJ2-3; D is uncertain. The CDR3 region is CASSLEYTDTQYF. The CDR3 region has the DNA TGTGCCAGCAGCTTAGAGTACACAGATACGCAGTATTTT.